The 4 T cell receptor beta chains reported below all come from one sample, sequenced in a study of immune characterization of retroperitoneal liposarcoma. Each CDR3 protein is one row after TCRdb ran MiXCR on the PCR reads. Here the sample spans 1,600 or so distinct CDR3 sequences, 40% to 50% being singletons. Sequenced sample: tumor tissue. Receptors were obtained from a female donor with retroperitoneal liposarcoma.

The chain joins TRBV6-5 to TRBJ2-1; 10 nucleotides agree with TRBD2. This CDR3 spans 15 amino acids. In germline, CDR1 is MNHEY, CDR2 SVGAGI. With V trimmed by 3 bases and J by 12 bases, 11 bases remained unmatched. The CDR3 nucleotides read TGTGCCAGCAGTTATTCAGCGGGAGGGCAATTCGGGCAGTTCTTC. It specifies CASSYSAGGQFGQFF.

The V and J genes are TRBV6-5 and TRBJ2-1; TRBD1 matches 7 bases. Germline V lookup: CDR1 MNHEY, CDR2 SVGAGI. Trimming removed 5 bases from V and 5 bases from J; junction bases left unmatched: 9. The CDR3 contains 15 residues. The CDR3 reads CASSEAEQGNNEQFF. The CDR3 DNA reads TGTGCCAGCAGTGAAGCCGAACAGGGGAACAATGAGCAGTTCTTC.

The CDR3 DNA sequence: TGTGCCAGCAGTTTGGGGCAGACTTACGAGCAGTACTTC. Translation: CASSLGQTYEQYF. The genes are TRBV12-3 or TRBV12-4 and TRBJ2-7; TRBD1 might be the D (5 bases). The CDR3 runs 13 residues. V was cut by 3 bases and J by 4 bases, with 10 bases left in between.

This clonotype was detected only a few times. The chain links TRBV6-1 to TRBJ2-1; 8 nucleotides align to TRBD1. CDR3 length: 16 amino acids. Per germline, CDR1 MNHNS and CDR2 SASEGT. J was trimmed by 2 bases and V by 4 bases; bases with no gene match: 7. CDR3 in amino acids: CASSGRQGLPYNEQFF. The CDR3 DNA reads as TGTGCCAGCAGTGGTAGACAGGGGTTGCCCTACAATGAGCAGTTCTTC.